Following are 4 T cell receptor beta chains from one sample sequenced in a study of breast tumors, draining lymph nodes, adjacent tissues. Breast cancer patients provided tissue from their axillary draining lymph nodes. MiXCR was run by TCRdb on the multiplex PCR reads, yielding one entry per CDR3 protein. Here the sample spans under 110,000 distinct CDR3 sequences, under 40% being singletons. The specimen was axillary lymph node tissue. Source of these receptors: a female donor with breast cancer. Some clones in this sample may be carry-over from other donors' samples.

This clonotype has ten or more counts. The chain recombines TRBV6-5 with TRBJ2-1; D gene unclear. The CDR3 has 11 amino acids. With 5 bases removed from V and 3 bases from J, the gap between germline ends came to 2 bases. Germline CDR1 reads MNHEY; CDR2 reads SVGAGI. This CDR3 is CASSNYNEQFF. CDR3 bases: TGTGCCAGCAGTAACTACAATGAGCAGTTCTTC.

The chain links TRBV20-1 to TRBJ2-7; TRBD2 is a possible D gene (6 bases). CDR1 is DFQATT, CDR2 SNEGSKA, per germline (reference sequence). V dropped 6 bases and J dropped 2 bases, with 8 bases sitting between them. There are 11 residues in the CDR3. CDR3 nucleotide sequence: TGCAGTGCCCGACTAGCCTACGAGCAGTACTTC. Its protein product is CSARLAYEQYF.

On this clonotype: The conserved closing phenylalanine or tryptophan is absent in this CDR3, likely reflecting a read error. J is TRBJ1-2 and V is TRBV20-1; D is possibly TRBD1 (5 bases). Trimming stripped 4 bases from V and 6 bases from J, with 21 bases between. Germline loops: CDR1 DFQATT, CDR2 SNEGSKA (reference sequence). The CDR3 is 15 amino acids. The CDR3, as DNA: TGCAGTGCTAATTGGGTCGATACGGGGCCCCATGGCTACACCTAC. Protein product: CSANWVDTGPHGYTY.

This chain joins TRBV2 and TRBJ2-1; 16 bases fit TRBD2. This CDR3 spans 16 amino acids. Germline lookup yields CDR1 SNHLY and CDR2 FYNNEI. J gave up 6 bases and V 5 bases, and 4 bases lay outside the gene matches. DNA for the CDR3: TGTGCCAGCAGTCCCGGGACTAGCGGGAGGGGCAATGAGCAGTTCTTC. Encoded protein: CASSPGTSGRGNEQFF.